This T cell receptor (beta chain) was sequenced in a study of T cell responses to AZD1222 COVID-19 vaccine. Study findings and constraints: Reportedly, nearly half of unique spike TCRs recognized epitopes outside B.1.351/B.1.1.7 mutations.

With regard to this clone: Antigen specificity is unknown.

The CDR3 has 13 amino acids. Deletions cut 6 bases from V and 2 bases from J, with 10 bases between. The V gene's germline CDR1 is MDHEN and CDR2 SYDVKM. Method: immunoSEQ multiplex PCR; TCRdb's copy keeps in-frame clones and lacks some. This sample has about 110,000 clones, with over 75% found just once. The sample here was peripheral blood, taken on day 0 of AZD1222 vaccination. This receptor was identified in an adult in good health. The chain recombines TRBV28 with TRBJ1-1; unclear D gene. The DNA of the CDR3 is TGTGCCAGCAGCCGGTTAACTAACACTGAAGCTTTCTTT. Its protein is CASSRLTNTEAFF.